The sequence of this TCR beta chain was determined in a study of patients and donors after allogeneic stem cell transplantation. Via MiXCR, TCRdb re-called the RT-PCR reads, giving one row per CDR3 protein. Among about a million distinct CDR3 sequences listed, more than 15% were seen once. Germline CDR1 LGHNA, CDR2 YNFKEQ. Trimming took 4 bases from V and 6 from J; bases not matched to a gene: 7. The CDR3 has 14 residues. Input material: blood, either unsorted or a sorted T cell fraction (not recorded which). J is TRBJ2-3 and V is TRBV4-2; 7 positions match TRBD2. This clonotype originated in a human donor who was either an allogeneic HSCT recipient or a stem cell or donor lymphocyte infusion donor (not recorded which). It is not recorded whose cells these are; they may come from a transplant donor. In nucleotides, the CDR3 is TGTGCCAGCAGCCTAGCGGCGGGGGTGGATACGCAGTATTTT. Translation gives CASSLAAGVDTQYF.